The rows below give T cell receptor beta chains drawn from one sample of a study of T cell repertoires in cytomegalovirus infection. MiXCR, applied by TCRdb to the reads, yields one record per CDR3 protein. The table lists 150,000 to 200,000 distinct CDR3 sequences, about 30% of them singletons. Material: PBMCs. These receptors were obtained from a human donor in good health (CMV status not recorded). Some clones in this sample may be carry-over from other donors' samples. Each CDR3 is given with its conserved first and last residue. The D gene is left open where the match is weak. Clone sizes are given selectively: once, few, many, or a class where the clone is expanded.

j_call: TRBJ1-1
d_call: NA
v_call: TRBV7-3
clone_size: many
cdr3_nt: TGTGCCAGCAGCCGGCGGGGGGGCTTGGCCACTGAAGCTTTCTTT
cdr3_aa: CASSRRGGLATEAFF

j_call: TRBJ2-5
d_call: TRBD2
v_call: TRBV11-2
clone_size: NA
cdr3_nt: TGTGCCAGCAGCCCCCCCGGGCGGGGGGAGACCCAGTACTTC
cdr3_aa: CASSPPGRGETQYF

j_call: TRBJ2-7
d_call: NA
v_call: TRBV7-8
clone_size: few
cdr3_nt: TGTGCCAGCAGCTTACCCCCCGCGGGGCTCTACGAGCAGTACTTC
cdr3_aa: CASSLPPAGLYEQYF

j_call: TRBJ1-4
d_call: NA
v_call: TRBV6-8
clone_size: NA
cdr3_nt: TGTGCCAGCAGTTACTCAGACGCTGGACGAGAAAAACTGTTTTTT
cdr3_aa: CASSYSDAGREKLFF

j_call: TRBJ1-5
d_call: NA
v_call: TRBV7-3
clone_size: NA
cdr3_nt: TGTGCCAGCAGCTTAAGTCTAGCGTATAGCAATCAGCCCCAGCATTTT
cdr3_aa: CASSLSLAYSNQPQHF

j_call: TRBJ2-2
d_call: TRBD1
v_call: TRBV4-2
clone_size: few
cdr3_nt: TGTGCCAGCAGCCCATCTGACAGGGACACCGGGGAGCTGTTTTTT
cdr3_aa: CASSPSDRDTGELFF

j_call: TRBJ2-1
d_call: NA
v_call: TRBV18
clone_size: NA
cdr3_nt: TGTGCCAGCTCAAACGGACCACAAAGCTACAATGAGCAGTTCTTC
cdr3_aa: CASSNGPQSYNEQFF

j_call: TRBJ1-1
d_call: TRBD1
v_call: TRBV2
clone_size: NA
cdr3_nt: TGTGCCAGCATTCAGGACAGGGGGCACGAAGCTTTCTTT
cdr3_aa: CASIQDRGHEAFF

j_call: TRBJ2-1
d_call: NA
v_call: TRBV27
clone_size: NA
cdr3_nt: TGTGCCAGCAGTATCCACAGGGAGGGGCCCAATGAGCAGTTCTTC
cdr3_aa: CASSIHREGPNEQFF

j_call: TRBJ2-7
d_call: NA
v_call: TRBV11-1
clone_size: NA
cdr3_nt: TGTGCCAGCAGCTTGTCGAGTTTCTACGAGCAGTACTTC
cdr3_aa: CASSLSSFYEQYF

j_call: TRBJ2-1
d_call: NA
v_call: TRBV19
clone_size: NA
cdr3_nt: TGTGCCAGTAGTGAACCTCAGGGTGGGATCTACAATGAGCAGTTCTTC
cdr3_aa: CASSEPQGGIYNEQFF

j_call: TRBJ1-4
d_call: NA
v_call: TRBV6-6
clone_size: NA
cdr3_nt: TGTGCCAGCAGTTACCCCGGATCAACTAATGAAAAACTGTTTTTT
cdr3_aa: CASSYPGSTNEKLFF

j_call: TRBJ2-4
d_call: TRBD1
v_call: TRBV7-4
clone_size: NA
cdr3_nt: TGTGCCAGCAGCTTAGAGGTGGGACAGGGGAACATTCAGTACTTC
cdr3_aa: CASSLEVGQGNIQYF

j_call: TRBJ2-4
d_call: NA
v_call: TRBV7-2
clone_size: NA
cdr3_nt: TGTGCCAGCAGCTTAAGGGGGGGCAGGGAAAACATTCGGTACTTC
cdr3_aa: CASSLRGGRENIRYF

j_call: TRBJ1-5
d_call: NA
v_call: TRBV3-1
clone_size: NA
cdr3_nt: TGTGCCGCTTCCCCCAGGCCCAATCAGCCCCAGCATTTT
cdr3_aa: CAASPRPNQPQHF

j_call: TRBJ1-6
d_call: NA
v_call: TRBV25-1
clone_size: few
cdr3_nt: TGTGCCAGCAGTGTTGAAGCTGACAATTCACCCCTCCACTTT
cdr3_aa: CASSVEADNSPLHF

j_call: TRBJ2-3
d_call: NA
v_call: TRBV12-3/TRBV12-4
clone_size: NA
cdr3_nt: TGTGCCAGCAGTTTGGGAGAATCAGATACGCAGTATTTT
cdr3_aa: CASSLGESDTQYF

j_call: TRBJ1-1
d_call: NA
v_call: TRBV5-1
clone_size: few
cdr3_nt: TGCGCCAGCAGCTTGGCGGCAGCCGGGGGCACTGAAGCTTTCTTT
cdr3_aa: CASSLAAAGGTEAFF

j_call: TRBJ1-2
d_call: NA
v_call: TRBV6-8
clone_size: few
cdr3_nt: TGTGCCAGCAGTTACCAGGGTTACAACTATGGCTACACCTTC
cdr3_aa: CASSYQGYNYGYTF

j_call: TRBJ2-4
d_call: NA
v_call: TRBV27
clone_size: NA
cdr3_nt: TGTGCCAGCAGTTTCCCCGGAATTCGGTACTTC
cdr3_aa: CASSFPGIRYF

j_call: TRBJ1-2
d_call: TRBD1
v_call: TRBV5-5
clone_size: NA
cdr3_nt: TGTGCCAGCAGCTCCACGACAGGGGGGAACTATGGCTACACCTTC
cdr3_aa: CASSSTTGGNYGYTF

j_call: TRBJ1-4
d_call: NA
v_call: TRBV14
clone_size: NA
cdr3_nt: TGTGCCAGCAGCCAAGTTGACAGGCCAACTAATGAAAAACTGTTTTTT
cdr3_aa: CASSQVDRPTNEKLFF

j_call: TRBJ2-1
d_call: TRBD2
v_call: TRBV6-2/TRBV6-3
clone_size: NA
cdr3_nt: TGTGCCAGCAAGCGGGGGGGCAGCGATGAGCAGTTCTTC
cdr3_aa: CASKRGGSDEQFF

j_call: TRBJ2-3
d_call: TRBD2
v_call: TRBV12-3/TRBV12-4
clone_size: NA
cdr3_nt: TGTGCCAGCAGTTGGACTAGCATAGATACGCAGTATTTT
cdr3_aa: CASSWTSIDTQYF

j_call: TRBJ2-5
d_call: TRBD2
v_call: TRBV4-2
clone_size: NA
cdr3_nt: TGTGCCAGCAGCCAAGAGGCTCGAGCGGGGGGGCCGGAGACCCAGTACTTC
cdr3_aa: CASSQEARAGGPETQYF

j_call: TRBJ1-1
d_call: NA
v_call: TRBV19
clone_size: NA
cdr3_nt: TGTGCCAGTAGTCCGATCCGAAGCTGGACTGAAGCTTTCTTT
cdr3_aa: CASSPIRSWTEAFF

j_call: TRBJ1-1
d_call: NA
v_call: TRBV18
clone_size: NA
cdr3_nt: TGTGCCAGCTCACCACCGAGGGGTTGGACTGAAGCTTTCTTT
cdr3_aa: CASSPPRGWTEAFF

j_call: TRBJ1-4
d_call: NA
v_call: TRBV12-5
clone_size: many
cdr3_nt: TGTGCTAGTGGTTTGGGTGAAAAACTGTTTTTT
cdr3_aa: CASGLGEKLFF

j_call: TRBJ1-1
d_call: NA
v_call: TRBV23-1
clone_size: NA
cdr3_nt: TGCGCCAGCAGATTAAGGCCGGGACCAGCGGGGAACACTGAAGCTTTCTTT
cdr3_aa: CASRLRPGPAGNTEAFF

j_call: TRBJ1-4
d_call: NA
v_call: TRBV6-5
clone_size: few
cdr3_nt: TGTGCCAGACTAAAGAAGACGGATTCCACTAATGAAAAACTGTTTTTT
cdr3_aa: CARLKKTDSTNEKLFF

j_call: TRBJ2-2
d_call: TRBD1
v_call: TRBV10-3
clone_size: many
cdr3_nt: TGTGCCATCAAGGGGACAGGGAGCGACACCGGGGAGCTGTTTTTT
cdr3_aa: CAIKGTGSDTGELFF

j_call: TRBJ1-4
d_call: NA
v_call: TRBV7-8
clone_size: NA
cdr3_nt: TGTGCCAGCAGCCCCAGGGGCGGCGGAGAAAAACTGTTTTTT
cdr3_aa: CASSPRGGGEKLFF

j_call: TRBJ2-1
d_call: NA
v_call: TRBV10-3
clone_size: NA
cdr3_nt: TGTGCCATCCGAGACGGAGCGGCTAGCTCCTACAATGAGCAGTTCTTC
cdr3_aa: CAIRDGAASSYNEQFF

j_call: TRBJ2-1
d_call: NA
v_call: TRBV7-2
clone_size: many
cdr3_nt: TGTGCCAGCAGCTTACAGGACAGCGGCTACAATGAGCAGTTCTTC
cdr3_aa: CASSLQDSGYNEQFF

j_call: TRBJ2-7
d_call: NA
v_call: TRBV7-9
clone_size: many
cdr3_nt: TGTGCCAGCAGCCAATGGAGGAGCTCCTACGAGCAGTACTTC
cdr3_aa: CASSQWRSSYEQYF

j_call: TRBJ2-7
d_call: TRBD1
v_call: TRBV7-3
clone_size: NA
cdr3_nt: TGTGCCAGCAGCCCTGGGACAGGGTCCGGGCAGTACTTC
cdr3_aa: CASSPGTGSGQYF

j_call: TRBJ1-1
d_call: NA
v_call: TRBV30
clone_size: few
cdr3_nt: TGTGCCTGGGGAACCGACAGGTTATTAGCTTTCTTT
cdr3_aa: CAWGTDRLLAFF

j_call: TRBJ2-1
d_call: NA
v_call: TRBV20-1
clone_size: NA
cdr3_nt: TGCAGTGCTCCGACTACCTGGGACTCCTACAATGAGCAGTTCTTC
cdr3_aa: CSAPTTWDSYNEQFF